Listed here are 16 T cell receptor beta chains from one sample, sequenced in a study of patients and donors after allogeneic stem cell transplantation. From the RT-PCR reads, TCRdb called clonotypes with MiXCR, one entry per CDR3 protein. In the table there are fewer than 250,000 distinct CDR3 sequences, 13% to 15% of which are singletons. The sequencing sample was made of blood, either unsorted or a sorted T cell fraction (not recorded which). These receptors were taken from a human donor who was either an allogeneic HSCT recipient or a stem cell or donor lymphocyte infusion donor (not recorded which). It is not recorded whose cells these are; they may come from a transplant donor.

This clonotype appeared a few times. V is TRBV12-3 or TRBV12-4 and J is TRBJ1-2; D is perhaps TRBD1 (5 bases). V lost 6 bases, J lost 4 bases, and 15 bases lay in between. The CDR3 length is 14 residues. The CDR3 reads CASRQDGWGYGYTF. The CDR3, as DNA: TGTGCCAGCAGACAGGACGGTTGGGGCTATGGCTACACCTTC.

This clonotype was detected many times. The chain recombines TRBV5-1 with TRBJ2-5; TRBD2 matches 8 bases. This CDR3 is built from 15 residues. Germline-derived CDR1 and CDR2 are SGHRS and YFSETQ. Germline trimming cut 0 bases from V and 5 bases from J; bases unmatched to any gene: 6. The DNA for the CDR3 is TGCGCCAGCAGCTTGGAGGCGGGAGGAGGTGAGACCCAGTACTTC. This sequence encodes CASSLEAGGGETQYF. The full variable domain, completed using reference TRBV5-1 and TRBJ2-5, is KAGVTQTPRYLIKTRGQQVTLSCSPISGHRSVSWYQQTPGQGLQFLFEYFSETQRNKGNFPGRFSGRQFSNSRSEMNVSTLELGDSALYLCASSLEAGGGETQYFGPGTRLLVL.

In its sample, this clonotype was seen many times. The chain uses TRBV20-1 and TRBJ2-4, with TRBD1 identical over 11 bases. Germline V lookup: CDR1 DFQATT, CDR2 SNEGSKA (reference sequence). The CDR3 is 15 amino acids. Trimming took 6 bases from V and 8 from J; bases not matched to a gene: 12. CDR3 residues: CSAARTGTGGYIQYF. CDR3 in DNA: TGCAGTGCAGCTCGCACGGGGACAGGGGGTTACATTCAGTACTTC.

This clonotype was seen more than once but under ten times. V usage is TRBV5-5 and J usage is TRBJ2-2; the D is unclear. V dropped 4 bases and J dropped 8 bases, with 9 bases sitting between them. CDR3 length: 12 residues. Looked up from germline, CDR1 is SGHKS and CDR2 is YYEKEE (reference sequence). CDR3 residues: CASSKMDGELFF. CDR3 DNA sequence: TGTGCCAGCAGCAAGATGGATGGGGAGCTGTTTTTT.

This clonotype has just a few counts. The chain employs TRBV19 and TRBJ2-7; D may be TRBD1 or TRBD2 (5 bases each). Germline values: CDR1 LNHDA, CDR2 SQIVND (reference sequence). The CDR3 is made up of 11 amino acids. Trimming stripped 10 bases from V and 6 bases from J, with 13 bases between. The CDR3, as DNA: TGTGCCACTCAGGGACCAGGCGAGCAGTACTTC. It specifies CATQGPGEQYF.

This clonotype was picked up a small number of times. The CDR3 DNA is TGTGCCAGCAGTTACCTAAGGACAGGCTACGAGCAGTACTTC. Translated: CASSYLRTGYEQYF. The gene calls are TRBV14 and TRBJ2-7, with 7 bases that match TRBD1. Germline V gives CDR1 SGHDN, CDR2 FVKESK. The CDR3 runs to 14 residues. V trimming: 6 bases; J trimming: 3 bases; junction bases outside the gene matches: 8.

The chain combines TRBV2 with TRBJ1-1, with unresolved D. CDR1 SNHLY and CDR2 FYNNEI come from the germline V gene. There are 11 residues in the CDR3. Trimming took off 4 bases at V and 9 bases at J, with 9 bases between the two ends. CDR3 DNA: TGTGCCAGCAGTGTTGGGCAGAAAGCTTTCTTT. Protein: CASSVGQKAFF.

This clonotype was seen a handful of times. The CDR3 loop is CASSLSVVPGNTIYF. The DNA of the CDR3 is TGTGCCAGCAGTCTAAGCGTAGTACCTGGAAACACCATATATTTT. The rearrangement joins TRBV12-3 or TRBV12-4 to TRBJ1-3; D call uncertain. Trimming pared 5 bases from V and 2 bases from J, leaving 13 bases between. This CDR3 has 15 amino acids.

The rearrangement links TRBV24-1 to TRBJ2-5, with TRBD2 matching over 11 bases. The CDR3 is 16 amino acids. Germline CDR1 is KGHDR and CDR2 is SFDVKD. V shed 3 bases, J shed 1 base, and the junction held 3 bases outside the gene matches. The chain's CDR3 is CATSDVLAGGQETQYF. CDR3 in DNA: TGTGCCACCAGTGATGTTCTAGCGGGGGGCCAAGAGACCCAGTACTTC.

The sample holds a few counts of this clonotype. The chain combines TRBV2 with TRBJ1-5; 8 nucleotides agree with TRBD1. From germline, CDR1 is SNHLY and CDR2 FYNNEI. This CDR3 region has 15 residues. The V segment lost 5 bases and the J segment 2 bases; nucleotides outside the gene matches: 5. This CDR3 is CASSNPGQGNQPQHF. In DNA form, the CDR3 reads TGTGCCAGCAGTAACCCGGGACAGGGCAATCAGCCCCAGCATTTT.

This clonotype was seen ten or more times. The V gene is TRBV6-1, the J gene TRBJ2-1, with 10 bases aligning to TRBD2. V lost 5 bases, J lost 4 bases, and 5 bases stayed unmatched. CDR1 and CDR2 (germline): MNHNS, SASEGT. The CDR3 is 15 amino acids. CDR3 DNA sequence: TGTGCCAGCAGTAGCGGGAGGGTTATGTACAATGAGCAGTTCTTC. This translates into CASSSGRVMYNEQFF.

The chain employs TRBV12-3 or TRBV12-4 and TRBJ2-5; TRBD2 matches 11 bases. This CDR3 is 15 amino acids long. Trimming at V came to 7 bases and at J to 4 bases, leaving 8 bases not matched to a gene. The DNA of the CDR3 is TGTGCCAGCACCATAACTAGCGGGAGAGGAGAGACCCAGTACTTC. It is translated as CASTITSGRGETQYF.

The rearrangement uses TRBV3-1 and TRBJ2-7; D is undetermined. In germline, CDR1 is LGHDT, CDR2 YNNKEL (reference sequence). The CDR3 runs 17 residues. With 2 bases removed from V and 0 bases from J, the gap between germline ends came to 17 bases. The chain's CDR3 is CASSQPKVGFSSYEQYF. The CDR3 DNA is TGTGCCAGCAGCCAACCCAAAGTAGGATTTAGCTCCTACGAGCAGTACTTC.

The chain carries TRBV2 and TRBJ2-2, with 12 bases fitting TRBD2. CDR3 length: 17 residues. Germline V gene sequence: CDR1 SNHLY, CDR2 FYNNEI. With V trimmed by 6 bases and J by 8 bases, 13 bases remained unmatched. Here the CDR3 DNA reads TGTGCCAGCAGGGCTAGCGGGAGGGCCCTCTTCAGAGGGGAGCTGTTTTTT. Residues: CASRASGRALFRGELFF.

The chain is built from TRBV6-1 and TRBJ1-2; no firm D call. V was pared by 8 bases and J by 2 bases, with 3 bases between. CDR1 is MNHNS, CDR2 SASEGT, per germline. CDR3 length equals 10 residues. In DNA, the CDR3 is TGTGCCAGCGAAAACTATGGCTACACCTTC. Protein: CASENYGYTF.

This clonotype was counted at least ten times. This chain connects TRBV7-2 to TRBJ2-2, with 7 nucleotides matching TRBD2. V shed 5 bases and J 10 bases; nucleotides not matched to a gene: 10. The CDR3 is made up of 14 amino acids. Germline V gene data show CDR1 as SGHTA and CDR2 as FQGNSA. The CDR3 sequence is CASSPQSGVEELFF. CDR3 sequence (DNA): TGTGCCAGCAGCCCCCAAAGCGGGGTTGAGGAGCTGTTTTTT.